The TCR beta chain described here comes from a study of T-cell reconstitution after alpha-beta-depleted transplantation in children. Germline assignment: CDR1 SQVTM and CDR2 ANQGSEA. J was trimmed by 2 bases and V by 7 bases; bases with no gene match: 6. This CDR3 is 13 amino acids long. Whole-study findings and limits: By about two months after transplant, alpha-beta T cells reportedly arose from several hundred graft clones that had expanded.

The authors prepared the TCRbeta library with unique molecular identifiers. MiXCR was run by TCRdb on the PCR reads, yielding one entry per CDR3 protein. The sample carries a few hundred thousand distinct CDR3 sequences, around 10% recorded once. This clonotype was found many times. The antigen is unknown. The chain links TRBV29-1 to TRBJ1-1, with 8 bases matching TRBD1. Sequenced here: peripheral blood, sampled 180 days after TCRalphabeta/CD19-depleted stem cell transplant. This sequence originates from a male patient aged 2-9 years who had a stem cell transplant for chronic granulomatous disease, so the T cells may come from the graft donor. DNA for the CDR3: TGCAGCGGGCGGGGACAGGCCAACACTGAAGCTTTCTTT. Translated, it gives CSGRGQANTEAFF.